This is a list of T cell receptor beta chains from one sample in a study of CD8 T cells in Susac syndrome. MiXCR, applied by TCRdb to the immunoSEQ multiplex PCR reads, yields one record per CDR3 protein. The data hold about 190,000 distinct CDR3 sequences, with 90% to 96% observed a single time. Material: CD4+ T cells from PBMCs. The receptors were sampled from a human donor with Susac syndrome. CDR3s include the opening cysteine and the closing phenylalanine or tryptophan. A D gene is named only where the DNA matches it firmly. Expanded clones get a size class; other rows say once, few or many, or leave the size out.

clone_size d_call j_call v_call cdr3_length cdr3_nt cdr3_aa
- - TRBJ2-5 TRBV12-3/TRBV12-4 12 TGTGCCAGCAGTTTAGTGACGGAGACCCAGTACTTC CASSLVTETQYF
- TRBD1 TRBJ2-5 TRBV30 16 TGTGCCTGGGGGACCGGGACAGGGGGCAATGGAGAGACCCAGTACTTC CAWGTGTGGNGETQYF
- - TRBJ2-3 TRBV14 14 TGTGCCAGCAGCCCGTACGGCTTCACAGATACGCAGTATTTT CASSPYGFTDTQYF
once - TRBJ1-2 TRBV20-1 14 TGCAGTGCTAGACCCTCCACGGCTAACTATGGCTACACCTTC CSARPSTANYGYTF
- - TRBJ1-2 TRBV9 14 TGTGCCAGCAGCTTCCGCACAGGGCCCTATGGCTACACCTTC CASSFRTGPYGYTF
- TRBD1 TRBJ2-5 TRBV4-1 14 TGCGCCAGCAGCGTCGGGACAGTCCAAGAGACCCAGTACTTC CASSVGTVQETQYF
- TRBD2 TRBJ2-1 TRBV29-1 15 TGCAGCGTTATCCGGCGGGGGGCCTCCTACAATGAGCAGTTCTTC CSVIRRGASYNEQFF
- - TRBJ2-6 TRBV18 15 TGTGCCAGCTCACCACAGGACTCTGGGGCCAACGTCCTGACTTTC CASSPQDSGANVLTF
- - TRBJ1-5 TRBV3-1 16 TGTGCCAGCAGCCAATCGTCCGGGTTTAGCAATCAGCCCCAGCATTTT CASSQSSGFSNQPQHF
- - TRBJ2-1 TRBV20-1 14 TGCAGTGCTAGTGTCGCGGCCTCCTACAATGAGCAGTTCTTC CSASVAASYNEQFF
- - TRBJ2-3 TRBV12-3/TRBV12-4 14 TGTGCCAGCAGTTTCCAGGAGGCCACAGATACGCAGTATTTT CASSFQEATDTQYF
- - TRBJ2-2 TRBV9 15 TGTGCCAGCAGCTTCGGGGGCCTGAACACCGGGGAGCTGTTTTTT CASSFGGLNTGELFF
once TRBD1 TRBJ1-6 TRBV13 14 TGTGCCAGCAGCCGTCGGGACAGGGATTCACCCCTCCACTTT CASSRRDRDSPLHF
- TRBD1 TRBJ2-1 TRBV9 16 TGTGCCAGCAGCGTAGCTGGGACAGGGGCGATCAATGAGCAGTTCTTC CASSVAGTGAINEQFF
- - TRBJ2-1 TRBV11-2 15 TGTGCCAGCAGCCGGGGAACAGTGAACAACAATGAGCAGTTCTTC CASSRGTVNNNEQFF
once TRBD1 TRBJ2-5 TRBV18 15 TGTGCCAGCTCACCAAACCCAGGGGGCGATGAGACCCAGTACTTC CASSPNPGGDETQYF
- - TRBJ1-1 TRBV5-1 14 TGCGCCAGCAGCTCCGGGACAATGAACACTGAAGCTTTCTTT CASSSGTMNTEAFF
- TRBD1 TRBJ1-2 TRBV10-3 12 TGTGCCATCAGTGGGACAGGGCAAGGCTACACCTTC CAISGTGQGYTF
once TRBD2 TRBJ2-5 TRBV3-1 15 TGTGCCAGCAGCAGGGGGACTAGCGGACAAGAGACCCAGTACTTC CASSRGTSGQETQYF
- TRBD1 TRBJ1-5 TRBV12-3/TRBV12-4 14 TGTGCCAGCAGCCGGGGACAGAGAAATCAGCCCCAGCATTTT CASSRGQRNQPQHF
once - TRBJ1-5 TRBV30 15 TGTGCCTGGAGTGTAGGTTCAGGGGGCAATCAGCCCCAGCATTTT CAWSVGSGGNQPQHF
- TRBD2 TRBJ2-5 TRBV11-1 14 TGTGCCAGCAGCAAGGGAAGCGGGGGAGAGACCCAGTACTTC CASSKGSGGETQYF
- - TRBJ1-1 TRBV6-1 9 TGTGCCAGCAGTGGTGAAGCTTTCTTT CASSGEAFF
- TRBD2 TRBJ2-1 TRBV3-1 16 TGTGCCAGCAGATCGGCGGGGGGAAGCTCCTACAATGAGCAGTTCTTC CASRSAGGSSYNEQFF
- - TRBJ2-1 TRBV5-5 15 TGTGCCAGCAGCTTCACAGGGAGACCCTACAATGAGCAGTTCTTC CASSFTGRPYNEQFF
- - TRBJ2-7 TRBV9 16 TGTGCCAGCAGCGTAGGGTCATCCGGGACCTCCTACGAGCAGTACTTC CASSVGSSGTSYEQYF
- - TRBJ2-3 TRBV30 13 TGTGCCTGGCAAACCAGGGGTGCAGATACGCAGTATTTT CAWQTRGADTQYF
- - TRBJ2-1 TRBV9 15 TGTGCCAGCAGCGTAGACTGGGGGGCCGGATTGGAGCAGTTCTTC CASSVDWGAGLEQFF
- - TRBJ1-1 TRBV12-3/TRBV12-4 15 TGTGCCAGCAGTTTGGGGGGGACTGGGAACACTGAAGCTTTCTTT CASSLGGTGNTEAFF
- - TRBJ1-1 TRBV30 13 TGTGCCTGGAGTGTTAGCCAGAACACTGAAGCTTTCTTT CAWSVSQNTEAFF
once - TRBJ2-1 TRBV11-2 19 TGTGCCAGCAGCTTAATGGGCAGATCCACGACCAGCTCCTACAATGAGCAGTTCTTC CASSLMGRSTTSSYNEQFF
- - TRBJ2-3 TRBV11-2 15 TGTGCCAGCAGCTTAAGGGGGACTAGCACAGATACGCAGTATTTT CASSLRGTSTDTQYF
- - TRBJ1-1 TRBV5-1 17 TGCGCCAGCAGCTTGGCTTTCGCTACGACAGGGAACACTGAAGCTTTCTTT CASSLAFATTGNTEAFF
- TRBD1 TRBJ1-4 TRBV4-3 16 TGCGCCAGCAGCCCAGGGGGCGGTACAGTCGGGGAAAAACTGTTTTTT CASSPGGGTVGEKLFF
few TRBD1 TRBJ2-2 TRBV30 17 TGTGCCTGGAGTGCCCTCGCCGGGACAGACTACACCGGGGAGCTGTTTTTT CAWSALAGTDYTGELFF
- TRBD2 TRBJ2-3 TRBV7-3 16 TGTGCCAGCAGCGGCCTAGCGGGTCCCCCCACAGATACGCAGTATTTT CASSGLAGPPTDTQYF
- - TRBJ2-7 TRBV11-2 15 TGTGCCAGCAGCTTAGCCGTTCCTAGTGCTAGCGAGCAGTACTTC CASSLAVPSASEQYF
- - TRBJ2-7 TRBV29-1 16 TGCAGCGTTGAAGCCCCGGACTTTGTCGGGTCCTACGAGCAGTACTTC CSVEAPDFVGSYEQYF
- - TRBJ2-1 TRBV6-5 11 TGTGCCAGCAGGCGACTGGATGAGCAGTTCTTC CASRRLDEQFF
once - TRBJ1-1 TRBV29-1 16 TGCAGCGTGGGTACAGGCGCCTTCTACGAGAACACTGAAGCTTTCTTT CSVGTGAFYENTEAFF
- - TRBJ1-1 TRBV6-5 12 TGTGCCAGCAGTTACCCGCTCACTGAAGCTTTCTTT CASSYPLTEAFF
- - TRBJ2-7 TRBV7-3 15 TGTGCCAGCAGCTTTATGTCGGGAGAAAGCTACGAGCAGTACTTC CASSFMSGESYEQYF
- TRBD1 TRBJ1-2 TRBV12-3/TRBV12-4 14 TGTGCCAGCAGACCGGGGACAGACAACTATGGCTACACCTTC CASRPGTDNYGYTF
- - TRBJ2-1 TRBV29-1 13 TGCAGCGTTGATAGATCGGCGACCGATGAGCAGTTCTTC CSVDRSATDEQFF
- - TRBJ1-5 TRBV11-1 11 TGTGCCAGCAGCTGCCGTCAGCCCCAGCATTTT CASSCRQPQHF
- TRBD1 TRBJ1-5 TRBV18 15 TGTGCCAGCGCGACGACAGGGGTTAGCAATCAGCCCCAGCATTTT CASATTGVSNQPQHF
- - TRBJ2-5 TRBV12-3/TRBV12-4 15 TGTGCCAGCAGTTTTTTCGGGGGAGTCGGGGAGACCCAGTACTTC CASSFFGGVGETQYF
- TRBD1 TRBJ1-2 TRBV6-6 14 TGTGCCAGCAGTGACAGGGGCAATAACTATGGCTACACCTTC CASSDRGNNYGYTF
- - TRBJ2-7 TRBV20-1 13 TGCAGTGCTGAGACAGGTAGCTCCTACGAGCAGTACTTC CSAETGSSYEQYF
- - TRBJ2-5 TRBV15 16 TGTGCCACCAGCAGAATTCCCGGGGGTGGCCAAGAGACCCAGTACTTC CATSRIPGGGQETQYF
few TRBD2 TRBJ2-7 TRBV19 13 TGTGCCAGCCGGACTAGCGGTGCCTACGAGCAGTACTTC CASRTSGAYEQYF
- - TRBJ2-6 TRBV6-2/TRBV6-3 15 TGTGCCAGCAGTAGTGGCGGGGCTGGGGCCAACGTCCTGACTTTC CASSSGGAGANVLTF
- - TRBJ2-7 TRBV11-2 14 TGTGCCAGCAGCTTAGGTACAGTAACCTACGAGCAGTACTTC CASSLGTVTYEQYF
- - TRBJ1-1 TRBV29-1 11 TGCAGCGTTGCCAGGGAGAATGAAGCTTTCTTT CSVARENEAFF
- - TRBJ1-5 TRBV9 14 TGTGCCAGCAGCGTTGCCGGTTCTTGGCAGCCCCAGCATTTT CASSVAGSWQPQHF
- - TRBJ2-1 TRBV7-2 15 TGTGCCAGCAGCTTAGAGGTAGCCATCTACAATGAGCAGTTCTTC CASSLEVAIYNEQFF
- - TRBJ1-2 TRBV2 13 TGTGCCAGCAGTGACCAGTCCTCCTATGGCTACACCTTC CASSDQSSYGYTF
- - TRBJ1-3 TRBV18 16 TGTGCCAGCTCACCGGCCAATGCCAGAGCTGGAAACACCATATATTTT CASSPANARAGNTIYF
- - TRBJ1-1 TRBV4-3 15 TGCGCCAGCAGCCAAGAGTACGAGACGAACACTGAAGCTTTCTTT CASSQEYETNTEAFF
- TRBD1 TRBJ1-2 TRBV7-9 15 TGTGCCAGCAGCTTTTTGGACAGGGGACTTGGTGGCTACACCTTC CASSFLDRGLGGYTF